This entry is about one T cell receptor beta chain. The data were obtained in a study of regulatory T cells in long-lasting Graves disease. Study-level information: Antithyroid drug use was under 3 months in newly diagnosed Graves' patients.

TCR beta libraries were built with iRepertoire HTBI primers and Arm-PCR of CDR3 regions. TCRdb passed the multiplex PCR reads through MiXCR, listing each CDR3 protein once. The table includes about 620,000 distinct CDR3 sequences, approximately 15% detected once. CDR1 and CDR2 from the germline V gene are LNHDA and SQIVND (reference sequence). V lost 10 bases to trimming and J lost 5 bases; unmatched junction nucleotides: 17. There are 17 residues in the CDR3. The time point: newly diagnosed GD, antithyroid drugs for less than 3 months. Construction of the TCR library relied on RNA isolated from PBMCs. These sequences were also reported in another study, on T cells in Graves' hyperthyroidism and ophthalmopathy.

Sequenced here: peripheral blood mononuclear cells (PBMCs), sampled at new diagnosis, from a patient treated with antithyroid drugs. The genes are TRBV19 and TRBJ1-6; 7 bases match TRBD1. This receptor was identified in a woman between 25 and 40 years old with Graves disease. The CDR3 protein is CATKTGGGRGDNSPLHF. In DNA form, the CDR3 reads TGTGCCACGAAGACGGGGGGCGGCAGGGGGGATAATTCACCCCTCCACTTT. Filled out from reference TRBV19 and TRBJ1-6, the complete variable domain reads DGGITQSPKYLFRKEGQNVTLSCEQNLNHDAMYWYRQDPGQGLRLIYYSQIVNDFQKGDIAEGYSVSREKKESFPLTVTSAQKNPTAFYLCATKTGGGRGDNSPLHFGNGTRLTVT.